This record looks at one T cell receptor beta chain sequence and its context. This entry is derived from a study of CD8 T cells in Susac syndrome. CD8+ and CD4+ T cells taken from blood had their TCR beta sequenced. Random hexamers were used to reverse transcribe roughly 0.5 to 1 ug of RNA. One entry per CDR3 protein, called by TCRdb with MiXCR from the immunoSEQ multiplex PCR reads. The table shows roughly 180,000 distinct CDR3 sequences, with approximately 94% occurring only once. In germline, CDR1 is SEHNR, CDR2 FQNEAQ (reference sequence). V was clipped by 4 bases and J by 5 bases, with 20 bases between them. The CDR3 is 16 amino acids.

This sequence was found in a human donor in good health. Sequencing used CD4+ T cells from PBMCs. This chain connects TRBV7-9 to TRBJ2-5; D might be TRBD2 (6 bases). CDR3 amino acids: CASSSPYREIQETQYF. The CDR3 nucleotides read TGTGCCAGCAGCTCCCCCTACCGGGAGATCCAGGAGACCCAGTACTTC.